This TCR beta chain appears in the sequencing data of a study of T cell responses to AZD1222 COVID-19 vaccine. TCRdb's table, derived via immunoSEQ multiplex PCR, lists solely in-frame clones and lacks some. The data contain approximately 74,000 clones, approximately 90% of them seen just once; the ten biggest clones take up roughly 2.7%. The sample was peripheral blood, taken on day 0 of AZD1222 vaccination. The receptor was derived from an adult in good health.

The CDR3 DNA reads TGTGCCAGTAGTCCCCGGGACAGGGCCCAGCCCCAGCATTTT. As protein: CASSPRDRAQPQHF. The rearrangement uses TRBV19 and TRBJ1-5, with 9 nucleotides matching TRBD1. Germline values: CDR1 LNHDA, CDR2 SQIVND (reference sequence). The CDR3 totals 14 residues. Trimming removed 5 bases from V and 7 bases from J; junction bases left unmatched: 6.